The rows below give T cell receptor beta chains drawn from one sample of a study of blood T cell repertoires in COVID-19. This table comes from immunoSEQ multiplex PCR, and its TCRdb copy is limited to in-frame clones, with some not included. The table records around 270,000 clones, approximately 90% of them present only once. Input material: peripheral blood. The receptors come from a man younger than 45 with acute or convalescent COVID-19. Each CDR3 is given with its conserved first and last residue. D genes are given only for firm matches. Not every row has a clone size; where given, it reads once, few, many or a size class.

abundance | j_gene | v_gene | d_gene | CDR3aa | CDR3nt
NA | TRBJ2-7 | TRBV4-1 | TRBD2 | CASSHLPWGLDEQYF | TGCGCCAGCAGCCACCTCCCTTGGGGACTAGACGAGCAGTACTTC
NA | TRBJ1-1 | TRBV5-1 | NA | CASSAQGRHTEAFF | TGCGCCAGCAGCGCACAGGGTCGGCACACTGAAGCTTTCTTT
NA | TRBJ2-4 | TRBV11-2 | NA | CASRTPRVAKNIQYF | TGTGCCAGCAGAACCCCGAGGGTAGCCAAAAACATTCAGTACTTC
NA | TRBJ2-7 | TRBV28 | TRBD2 | CASSFNLRTSGRGGQYF | TGTGCCAGCAGTTTCAACCTACGGACTAGCGGGAGGGGCGGGCAGTACTTC
NA | TRBJ1-6 | TRBV12-3/TRBV12-4 | NA | CASSPRLNSPLHF | TGTGCCAGCAGTCCCCGCCTAAATTCACCCCTCCACTTT
once | TRBJ1-1 | TRBV6-5 | TRBD1 | CASTRGTGELEAFF | TGTGCCAGCACCAGGGGGACAGGGGAATTGGAAGCTTTCTTT
once | TRBJ1-1 | TRBV19 | NA | CASSMARGTEAFF | TGTGCCAGTAGTATGGCCCGGGGGACTGAAGCTTTCTTT
NA | TRBJ2-4 | TRBV5-1 | NA | CASSFGGPRNIQYF | TGCGCCAGCAGCTTCGGGGGGCCAAGGAACATTCAGTACTTC
NA | TRBJ2-7 | TRBV12-5 | TRBD1 | CASGLVRGQGEYEQYF | TGTGCTAGTGGTTTGGTAAGGGGACAGGGAGAATACGAGCAGTACTTC
NA | TRBJ2-6 | TRBV18 | NA | CASSPQSGGYSGANVLTF | TGTGCCAGCTCACCCCAAAGTGGCGGATACTCTGGGGCCAACGTCCTGACTTTC
NA | TRBJ1-1 | TRBV28 | NA | CASSLTGSEAFF | TGTGCCAGCAGTTTAACAGGCTCTGAAGCTTTCTTT
NA | TRBJ1-6 | TRBV28 | NA | CASRTGSSPLHF | TGTGCCAGCAGGACGGGAAGTTCACCCCTCCACTTT
NA | TRBJ1-2 | TRBV6-6 | NA | CASSYSEAGYTF | TGTGCCAGCAGTTACTCTGAGGCCGGCTACACCTTC
NA | TRBJ2-7 | TRBV7-2 | NA | CASSLSMDIYEQYF | TGTGCCAGCAGCTTATCCATGGACATCTACGAGCAGTACTTC
NA | TRBJ2-1 | TRBV24-1 | TRBD1 | CATTAPTGANVNEQFF | TGTGCCACCACCGCCCCGACAGGGGCTAATGTAAATGAGCAGTTCTTC
NA | TRBJ2-2 | TRBV4-1 | TRBD1 | CASSQTGTANTGELFF | TGCGCCAGCAGCCAGACCGGGACAGCGAACACCGGGGAGCTGTTTTTT
NA | TRBJ2-7 | TRBV18 | NA | CASSPPAEQYF | TGTGCCAGCTCACCACCGGCCGAGCAGTACTTC
NA | TRBJ2-1 | TRBV2 | NA | CASSDSGKDEQFF | TGTGCCAGCAGTGATTCGGGAAAGGACGAGCAGTTCTTC
NA | TRBJ2-3 | TRBV11-2 | TRBD2 | CASSTTGTRGDTQYF | TGTGCCAGCAGCACGACCGGGACTAGGGGCGATACGCAGTATTTT
NA | TRBJ2-1 | TRBV24-1 | NA | CATRGWGEQFF | TGTGCCACCCGGGGTTGGGGTGAGCAGTTCTTC
NA | TRBJ2-1 | TRBV12-5 | TRBD2 | CASGQETLAGGPNEQFF | TGTGCTAGTGGTCAGGAAACACTAGCGGGAGGGCCTAATGAGCAGTTCTTC
NA | TRBJ2-7 | TRBV30 | TRBD2 | CAWSPLGGSYEQYF | TGTGCCTGGAGCCCTCTCGGGGGGAGTTACGAGCAGTACTTC
NA | TRBJ1-1 | TRBV11-2 | TRBD1 | CASHRGSMNTEAFF | TGTGCCAGCCACAGGGGATCCATGAACACTGAAGCTTTCTTT
NA | TRBJ1-2 | TRBV14 | NA | CASSALARSGSGYTF | TGTGCCAGCAGCGCATTAGCAAGGTCGGGGTCTGGCTACACCTTC
NA | TRBJ2-7 | TRBV10-3 | TRBD2 | CAISQTSETYEQYF | TGTGCCATCAGTCAAACTAGCGAGACCTACGAGCAGTACTTC
NA | TRBJ2-3 | TRBV9 | TRBD2 | CASSDGSGLHTDTQYF | TGTGCCAGCAGCGATGGTAGCGGGTTACACACAGATACGCAGTATTTT
NA | TRBJ1-1 | TRBV6-1 | NA | CAIRAVNTEAFF | TGTGCCATTAGAGCCGTGAACACTGAAGCTTTCTTT
NA | TRBJ1-2 | TRBV4-1 | NA | CASSLTQAPEYGYTF | TGCGCCAGCAGCCTCACACAGGCCCCGGAGTATGGCTACACCTTC
NA | TRBJ2-3 | TRBV19 | TRBD1 | CASTASGRGHGADTQYF | TGTGCCAGTACCGCAAGCGGCAGGGGGCACGGTGCAGATACGCAGTATTTT
NA | TRBJ2-1 | TRBV27 | NA | CASMKILGDEQFF | TGTGCCAGCATGAAGATCCTAGGCGATGAGCAGTTCTTC
NA | TRBJ2-7 | TRBV5-4 | NA | CASSARTVSYEQYF | TGTGCCAGCAGCGCCAGGACAGTTTCCTACGAGCAGTACTTC
NA | TRBJ1-2 | TRBV3-1/TRBV3-2 | NA | CASSQGIRGRIYGYTF | TGTGCCAGCAGCCAAGGTATTCGGGGTCGAATCTATGGCTACACCTTC
NA | TRBJ1-2 | TRBV6-2/TRBV6-3 | NA | CASSYSGRAGYGYTF | TGTGCCAGCAGTTACTCGGGCAGGGCTGGTTATGGCTACACCTTC
NA | TRBJ1-2 | TRBV6-5 | NA | CASSRSREAHGYTF | TGTGCCAGCAGTAGGAGCAGGGAGGCCCATGGCTACACCTTC
NA | TRBJ1-1 | TRBV27 | NA | CASTPARGVSPANTEAFF | TGTGCCAGCACGCCTGCCCGGGGGGTCAGCCCCGCGAACACTGAAGCTTTCTTT
NA | TRBJ2-7 | TRBV14 | TRBD1 | CASTLTGEDYEQYF | TGTGCCAGCACCCTTACAGGGGAAGACTACGAGCAGTACTTC
NA | TRBJ2-3 | TRBV5-1 | TRBD1 | CASSLRPGQGRGTDTQYF | TGCGCCAGCAGCTTACGCCCGGGACAGGGGCGAGGGACAGATACGCAGTATTTT
NA | TRBJ2-1 | TRBV28 | TRBD2 | CASGTSGGLYNEQFF | TGTGCCAGCGGGACTAGCGGGGGACTATACAATGAGCAGTTCTTC
NA | TRBJ1-5 | TRBV12-3/TRBV12-4 | NA | CASSFNSNQPQHF | TGTGCCAGCAGTTTTAATAGCAATCAGCCCCAGCATTTT
NA | TRBJ2-5 | TRBV5-4 | TRBD2 | CASSFGRATETQYF | TGTGCCAGCAGCTTCGGGAGGGCCACAGAGACCCAGTACTTC
few | TRBJ2-3 | TRBV6-5 | TRBD1 | CASKGAGESDTQYF | TGTGCCAGCAAGGGGGCAGGGGAGTCAGATACGCAGTATTTT
NA | TRBJ1-2 | TRBV27 | NA | CASSLSGVPGYTF | TGTGCCAGCAGTTTGTCGGGGGTGCCTGGCTACACCTTC
NA | TRBJ2-7 | TRBV5-1 | TRBD1 | CASSPGTGAYEQYF | TGCGCCAGCAGTCCCGGGACAGGAGCCTACGAGCAGTACTTC
NA | TRBJ2-4 | TRBV19 | TRBD1 | CASSIDYRGHYSIQYF | TGTGCCAGTAGTATAGATTACAGGGGGCATTACAGCATTCAGTACTTC
NA | TRBJ1-2 | TRBV9 | TRBD1 | CASSPQGAYGYTF | TGTGCCAGCAGCCCCCAGGGGGCTTATGGCTACACCTTC
NA | TRBJ1-2 | TRBV9 | NA | CASARGAGPTPSNYGYTF | TGTGCCAGCGCCCGTGGGGCAGGGCCAACCCCGTCTAACTATGGCTACACCTTC
few | TRBJ1-4 | TRBV11-2 | NA | CASSSWGGEKLFF | TGTGCCAGCAGCTCGTGGGGGGGTGAAAAACTGTTTTTT
NA | TRBJ2-6 | TRBV5-4 | NA | CASSLDSGANVLTF | TGTGCCAGCAGCTTGGATTCGGGGGCCAACGTCCTGACTTTC
NA | TRBJ1-6 | TRBV28 | NA | CASSLQGRVRFHF | TGTGCCAGCAGTTTACAAGGCAGAGTCAGGTTCCACTTT
NA | TRBJ1-2 | TRBV5-5 | NA | CASSLELYGYTF | TGTGCCAGCAGCTTGGAGCTCTATGGCTACACCTTC
NA | TRBJ1-2 | TRBV4-2 | NA | CASSQAYREFRYGYTF | TGTGCCAGCAGCCAAGCTTACAGGGAGTTTCGCTATGGCTACACCTTC